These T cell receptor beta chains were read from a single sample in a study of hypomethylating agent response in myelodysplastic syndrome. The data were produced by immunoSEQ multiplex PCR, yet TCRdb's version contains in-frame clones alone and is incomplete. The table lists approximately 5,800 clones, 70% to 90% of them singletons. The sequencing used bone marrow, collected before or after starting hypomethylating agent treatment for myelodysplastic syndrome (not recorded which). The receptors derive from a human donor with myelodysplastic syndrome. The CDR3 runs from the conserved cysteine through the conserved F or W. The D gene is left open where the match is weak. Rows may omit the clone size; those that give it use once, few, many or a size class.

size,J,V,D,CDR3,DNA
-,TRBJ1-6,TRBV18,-,CASSPTSGGYRSPLHF,TGTGCCAGCTCACCTACTTCTGGGGGCTACCGTTCACCCCTCCACTTT
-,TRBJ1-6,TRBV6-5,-,CASRTRDFTGSPLHF,TGTGCCAGCAGAACACGGGACTTCACGGGTTCACCCCTCCACTTT
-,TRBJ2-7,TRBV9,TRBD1,CASSVAPGQGYEQYF,TGTGCCAGCAGCGTAGCTCCTGGACAGGGCTACGAGCAGTACTTC
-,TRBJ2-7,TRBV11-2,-,CASSFSYEQYF,TGTGCCAGCAGCTTCTCCTACGAGCAGTACTTC
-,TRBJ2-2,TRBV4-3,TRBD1,CASSPSGTGTGELFF,TGCGCCAGCAGCCCCAGTGGGACAGGGACCGGGGAGCTGTTTTTT
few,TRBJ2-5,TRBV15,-,CATGQSQETQYF,TGTGCCACCGGGCAATCCCAAGAGACCCAGTACTTC
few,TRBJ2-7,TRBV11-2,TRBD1,CASSSTTGGLQYF,TGTGCCAGCAGCTCGACAACAGGGGGCTTGCAGTACTTC
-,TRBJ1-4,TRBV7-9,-,CASSPRAEGEKLFF,TGTGCCAGCAGCCCCCGGGCCGAGGGAGAAAAACTGTTTTTT
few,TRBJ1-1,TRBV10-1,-,CASSESHSTEAFF,TGCGCCAGCAGTGAGTCGCACAGCACTGAAGCTTTCTTT
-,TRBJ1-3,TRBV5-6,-,CASSRETGNTIYF,TGTGCCAGCAGCAGGGAGACTGGAAACACCATATATTTT
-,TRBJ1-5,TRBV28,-,CASSYGWPQHF,TGTGCCAGCAGTTATGGGTGGCCCCAGCATTTT
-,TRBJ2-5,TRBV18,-,CASSPGTKETQYF,TGTGCCAGCTCACCAGGGACAAAAGAGACCCAGTACTTC
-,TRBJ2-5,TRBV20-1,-,CSAKIQETQYF,TGCAGTGCAAAGATCCAAGAGACCCAGTACTTC
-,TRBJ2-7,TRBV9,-,CASSETPSYEQYF,TGTGCCAGCAGCGAGACGCCCTCCTACGAGCAGTACTTC
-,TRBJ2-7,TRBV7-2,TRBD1,CASSLGQQYEQYF,TGTGCCAGCAGCTTGGGACAGCAATACGAGCAGTACTTC
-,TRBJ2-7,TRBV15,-,CATSRDRSTEYEQYF,TGTGCCACCAGCAGAGATCGTTCGACCGAATACGAGCAGTACTTC
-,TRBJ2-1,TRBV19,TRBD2,CASSSTSGSHNEQFF,TGTGCCAGTAGCTCGACTAGCGGGAGCCACAATGAGCAGTTCTTC
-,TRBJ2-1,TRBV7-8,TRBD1,CASSLVGTGGGEQFF,TGTGCCAGCAGCTTAGTAGGGACAGGGGGCGGTGAGCAGTTCTTC
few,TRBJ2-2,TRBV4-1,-,CASSQGLLRLNTGELFF,TGCGCCAGCAGCCAAGGTTTATTGCGACTAAACACCGGGGAGCTGTTTTTT
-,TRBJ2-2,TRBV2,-,CASSEEALITSNTGELFF,TGTGCCAGCAGTGAAGAGGCCCTGATCACCTCGAACACCGGGGAGCTGTTTTTT
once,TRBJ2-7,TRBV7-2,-,CASKDWLGLYEQYF,TGTGCCAGCAAGGACTGGTTAGGACTCTACGAGCAGTACTTC
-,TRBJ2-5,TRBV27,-,CASSPRPLMDWETQYF,TGTGCCAGCAGTCCAAGACCTCTCATGGACTGGGAGACCCAGTACTTC
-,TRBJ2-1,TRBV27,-,CASSLLRGYNEQFF,TGTGCCAGCAGTTTACTAAGGGGCTACAATGAGCAGTTCTTC
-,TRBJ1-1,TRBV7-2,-,CASSLGRIMNTEAFF,TGTGCCAGCAGCTTAGGGCGGATTATGAACACTGAAGCTTTCTTT
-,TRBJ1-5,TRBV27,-,CASSLSTLSNQPQHF,TGTGCCAGCAGTTTATCGACCCTGAGCAATCAGCCCCAGCATTTT
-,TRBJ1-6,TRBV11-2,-,CASSVDLVRFNSPLHF,TGTGCCAGCAGCGTCGACCTCGTTAGGTTCAATTCACCCCTCCACTTT
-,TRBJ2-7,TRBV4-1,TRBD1,CASSLDGTGRQQYF,TGCGCCAGCAGCCTCGATGGGACAGGACGGCAGCAGTACTTC
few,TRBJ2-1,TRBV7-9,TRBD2,CASSPSSGLTVWYNEQFF,TGTGCCAGCAGCCCATCCTCGGGACTAACCGTTTGGTACAATGAGCAGTTCTTC
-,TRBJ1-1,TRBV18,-,CASSPPSQGEAFF,TGTGCCAGCTCACCACCGTCACAGGGTGAAGCTTTCTTT
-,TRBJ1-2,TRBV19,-,CASSPGDWNYGYTF,TGTGCCAGTAGCCCCGGGGATTGGAACTATGGCTACACCTTC
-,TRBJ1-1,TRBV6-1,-,CASSEEGWSTEAFF,TGTGCCAGCAGTGAAGAGGGATGGAGCACTGAAGCTTTCTTT
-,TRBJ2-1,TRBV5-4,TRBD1,CASSLPGGSEQFF,TGTGCCAGCAGCTTGCCAGGGGGCAGTGAGCAGTTCTTC
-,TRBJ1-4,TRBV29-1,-,CSAEGWGGEKLFF,TGCAGCGCCGAGGGGTGGGGAGGGGAAAAACTGTTTTTT
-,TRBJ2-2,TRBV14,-,CASSRLNTGELFF,TGTGCCAGCAGTCGTCTGAACACCGGGGAGCTGTTTTTT
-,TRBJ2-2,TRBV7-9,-,CASSSFSARGDTGELFF,TGTGCCAGCAGTTCCTTTTCAGCCCGGGGAGACACCGGGGAGCTGTTTTTT
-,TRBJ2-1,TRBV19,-,CASSIQALRGSNEQFF,TGTGCCAGTAGTATCCAGGCCTTACGCGGATCCAATGAGCAGTTCTTC
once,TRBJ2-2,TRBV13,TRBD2,CASSPGGPTAGELFF,TGTGCCAGCAGCCCGGGGGGGCCCACGGCCGGGGAGCTGTTTTTT
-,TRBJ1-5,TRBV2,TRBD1,CASNFGQGGKQPQHF,TGTGCCAGCAATTTCGGACAGGGAGGCAAACAGCCCCAGCATTTT
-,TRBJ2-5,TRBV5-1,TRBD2,CASSSRPGLAEETQYF,TGCGCCAGCAGCTCCCGGCCGGGACTAGCGGAAGAGACCCAGTACTTC
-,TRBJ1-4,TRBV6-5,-,CASSYSADATNEKLFF,TGTGCCAGCAGTTACTCAGCCGATGCAACTAATGAAAAACTGTTTTTT
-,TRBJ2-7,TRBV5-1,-,CASRPTGSNYEQYF,TGCGCCAGCAGACCTACAGGGTCCAACTACGAGCAGTACTTC
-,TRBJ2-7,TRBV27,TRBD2,CASSPAGAGGLFEQYF,TGTGCCAGCAGTCCCGCGGGGGCGGGGGGTCTTTTCGAGCAGTACTTC
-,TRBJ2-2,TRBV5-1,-,CASSFSRGDTGELFF,TGCGCCAGCAGCTTTTCCAGGGGAGACACCGGGGAGCTGTTTTTT
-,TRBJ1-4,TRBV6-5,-,CASSYSWSATNEKLFF,TGTGCCAGCAGTTACTCTTGGTCAGCAACTAATGAAAAACTGTTTTTT
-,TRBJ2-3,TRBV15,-,CATSRDRSRDTQYF,TGTGCCACCAGCAGAGATAGGTCCCGCGATACGCAGTATTTT
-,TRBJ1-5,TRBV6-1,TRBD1,CASRPQGEGQPQHF,TGTGCCAGCAGACCACAGGGGGAGGGTCAGCCCCAGCATTTT
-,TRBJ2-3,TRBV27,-,CASSPPGWSTDTQYF,TGTGCCAGCAGTCCCCCAGGTTGGAGCACAGATACGCAGTATTTT
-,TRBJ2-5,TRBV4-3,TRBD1,CASSQDRQGAWGETQYF,TGCGCCAGCAGCCAAGATCGACAGGGGGCCTGGGGGGAGACCCAGTACTTC